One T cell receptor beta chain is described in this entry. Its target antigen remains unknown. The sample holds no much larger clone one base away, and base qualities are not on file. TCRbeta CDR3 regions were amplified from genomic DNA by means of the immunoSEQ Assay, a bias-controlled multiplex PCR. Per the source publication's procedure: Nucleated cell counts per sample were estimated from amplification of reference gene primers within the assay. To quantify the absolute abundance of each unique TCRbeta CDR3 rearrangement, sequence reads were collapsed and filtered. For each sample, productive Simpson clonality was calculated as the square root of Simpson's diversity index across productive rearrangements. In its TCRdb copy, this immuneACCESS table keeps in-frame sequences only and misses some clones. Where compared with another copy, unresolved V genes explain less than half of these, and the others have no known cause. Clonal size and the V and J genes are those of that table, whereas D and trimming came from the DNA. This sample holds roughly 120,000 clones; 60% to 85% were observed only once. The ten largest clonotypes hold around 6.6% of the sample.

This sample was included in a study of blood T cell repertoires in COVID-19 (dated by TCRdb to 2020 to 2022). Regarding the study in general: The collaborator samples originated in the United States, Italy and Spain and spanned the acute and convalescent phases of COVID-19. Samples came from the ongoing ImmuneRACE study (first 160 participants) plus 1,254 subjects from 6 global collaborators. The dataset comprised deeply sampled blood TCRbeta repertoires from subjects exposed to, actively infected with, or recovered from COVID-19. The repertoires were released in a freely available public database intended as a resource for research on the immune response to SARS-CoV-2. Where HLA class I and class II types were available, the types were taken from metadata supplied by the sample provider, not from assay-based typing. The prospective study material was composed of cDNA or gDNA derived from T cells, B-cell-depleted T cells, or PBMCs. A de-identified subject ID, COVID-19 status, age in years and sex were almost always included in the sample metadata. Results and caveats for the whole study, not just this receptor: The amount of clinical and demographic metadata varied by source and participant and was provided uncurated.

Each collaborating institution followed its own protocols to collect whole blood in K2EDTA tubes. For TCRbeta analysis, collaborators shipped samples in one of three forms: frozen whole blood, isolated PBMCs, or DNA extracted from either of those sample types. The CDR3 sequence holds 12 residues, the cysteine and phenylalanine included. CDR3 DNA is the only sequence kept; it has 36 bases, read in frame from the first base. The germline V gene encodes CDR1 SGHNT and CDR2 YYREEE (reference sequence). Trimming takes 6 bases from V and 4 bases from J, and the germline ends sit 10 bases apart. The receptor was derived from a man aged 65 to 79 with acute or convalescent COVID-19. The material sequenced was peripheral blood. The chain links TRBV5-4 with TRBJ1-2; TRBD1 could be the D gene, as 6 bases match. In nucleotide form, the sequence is TGTGCCAGCACCAGGGGTACCTATGGCTACACCTTC. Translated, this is CASTRGTYGYTF.